Here is one TCR beta chain with its context. Its antigen is not known. This entry belongs to a study of T cell responses to AZD1222 COVID-19 vaccine. Study as a whole: Pooled samples include second doses given at about 4 or 12 weeks.

CDR1 and CDR2 (germline): SQVTM, ANQGSEA. V shed 7 bases and J 10 bases; nucleotides not matched to a gene: 8. The CDR3 extends over 12 amino acids. The assay was immunoSEQ multiplex PCR, and TCRdb's table has in-frame clones only and misses some. This sample has roughly 150,000 clones, with roughly 92% found just once. Study-level results: Repertoire collection took place solely once the T cell response had peaked.

The TCR was taken from an adult in good health. The V and J genes are TRBV29-1 and TRBJ2-2; 8 bases are shared with TRBD1. The source was peripheral blood, collected on day 0 of AZD1222 vaccination. The CDR3 region is CSGLRGPEELFF. In DNA, the CDR3 is TGCAGCGGCCTCAGGGGGCCGGAGGAGCTGTTTTTT.